The 32 T cell receptor beta chains presented below share a single source sample, sequenced in a study of T cells in Graves' hyperthyroidism and ophthalmopathy. Amplification targeted TCR beta CDR3 regions from RNA transcripts. The TCR CDR3 was amplified in a first-round RT-PCR using the HTBI primer set. TCRdb called the multiplex PCR reads again in MiXCR, with one record for every CDR3 protein. The sample has 600,000 or so distinct CDR3 sequences, approximately 15% seen once. The sequenced sample was blood. Source of these receptors: a woman aged 45-60 years with Graves' ophthalmopathy.

This clonotype was seen ten or more times. The chain employs TRBV3-1 and TRBJ2-3, with 7 nucleotides matching TRBD2. Germline CDR1 and CDR2: LGHDT and YNNKEL (reference sequence). This CDR3 has 12 residues. The V segment lost 6 bases and the J segment 8 bases; nucleotides outside the gene matches: 5. CDR3 in amino acids: CASSQLAGTQYF. The CDR3 coding sequence is TGTGCCAGCAGTCAATTAGCGGGTACGCAGTATTTT.

The table lists this clonotype with many counts. The V and J genes are TRBV30 and TRBJ2-7; 9 bases agree with TRBD1. The CDR3 spans 14 residues. V lost 3 bases and J lost 4; bases outside the gene matches: 7. The germline CDR1 and CDR2 sequences are GTSNPN and SVGIG (reference sequence). The CDR3 region is CAWSAGTGPYEQYF. CDR3 DNA: TGTGCCTGGAGCGCCGGGACAGGGCCGTACGAGCAGTACTTC.

The sample holds a few counts of this clonotype. The V call is TRBV11-3, the J call TRBJ2-7; 9 positions agree with TRBD1. CDR1 and CDR2 (germline): SGHNT, YENEEA. The CDR3 has 16 amino acids. Trimming took 5 bases from V and 7 from J; bases not matched to a gene: 15. This chain's CDR3 is CASSPSGTGLKREQYF. CDR3 sequence (DNA): TGTGCCAGCAGCCCCTCAGGGACAGGGCTTAAGAGGGAGCAGTACTTC.

This clonotype was counted only a few times. The rearrangement links TRBV19 to TRBJ2-2, with D maybe TRBD1 (5 bases). Germline values: CDR1 LNHDA, CDR2 SQIVND (reference sequence). This CDR3 is built from 15 residues. V shed 3 bases and J shed 4 bases, with 12 bases lying between them. CDR3 in DNA: TGTGCCAGTAGTATGGGCAGGGTTAGCACCGGGGAGCTGTTTTTT. This gives the protein CASSMGRVSTGELFF.

Note on this clonotype: A much larger clone differs from this one at a single base, so this may be a read error. The chain recombines TRBV28 with TRBJ2-7; D is perhaps TRBD2 (6 bases). The CDR3 is 15 amino acids. The ends were cut back, 4 bases at V and 4 bases at J, with 17 bases in the middle. The germline V gene encodes CDR1 MDHEN and CDR2 SYDVKM. This CDR3 is CASSSTGTGLYEQYF. CDR3 sequence (DNA): TGTGCCAGCAGTTCTACTGGGACTGGACTTTACGAGCAGTACTTC.

This clonotype was observed many times. V gene TRBV5-1 combines with J gene TRBJ2-1, with 8 bases fitting TRBD2. J was trimmed by 5 bases and V by 5 bases; bases with no gene match: 12. Germline V gene data show CDR1 as SGHRS and CDR2 as YFSETQ. The CDR3 loop spans 16 amino acids. As DNA, the CDR3 is TGCGCCAGCAGGCCGGGAGGGCCGGAGGTCCACAATGAGCAGTTCTTC. It translates to CASRPGGPEVHNEQFF.

The chain's CDR3 is CSVGVSGGGSGTQYF. The DNA of the CDR3 is TGCAGCGTTGGAGTCTCGGGGGGGGGCTCGGGGACCCAGTACTTC. J is TRBJ2-5 and V is TRBV29-1; 8 nucleotides agree with TRBD2. Germline CDR1 is SQVTM and CDR2 is ANQGSEA. The V and J ends lost 4 bases and 7 bases, in that order; junction bases with no gene match: 14. The CDR3 sequence is 15 residues long.

This clonotype was observed a few times. This may come from a read error, since a much larger clone is one base off. The chain uses TRBV11-1 and TRBJ2-7; D may correspond to TRBD1 or TRBD2 (5 bases each). Germline V gene data show CDR1 as SGHAT and CDR2 as FQDESV (reference sequence). This CDR3 spans 15 amino acids. The CDR3 region is CASSLAWTGPYEQCF. CDR3 DNA: TGTGCCAGCAGCCTGGCCTGGACGGGACCCTACGAGCAGTGCTTC.

The sample holds many counts of this clonotype. V usage is TRBV7-2 and J usage is TRBJ2-1; D is ambiguous. Trimming left V 4 bases short and J 10 bases short, with 11 bases between. The CDR3 covers 12 residues. Germline V lookup: CDR1 SGHTA, CDR2 FQGNSA. CDR3 amino acids: CASSYWGREQFF. As DNA, the CDR3 is TGTGCCAGCAGCTATTGGGGTAGAGAGCAGTTCTTC.

Ten or more counts support this clonotype. This chain joins TRBV18 and TRBJ2-3; 16 nucleotides agree with TRBD2. The CDR3 extends over 17 amino acids. The germline gives CDR1 KGHSH, CDR2 LQKENI. V shed 3 bases and J 6 bases; nucleotides not matched to a gene: 6. CDR3 region: CASSPPGLAGGADTQYF. In nucleotides, the CDR3 is TGTGCCAGCTCACCGCCGGGACTAGCGGGAGGGGCCGATACGCAGTATTTT.

The CDR3 spells CSVSTSRYGYTF. CDR3 nucleotide sequence: TGCAGCGTGAGCACTAGTAGGTATGGCTACACCTTC. The chain links TRBV29-1 to TRBJ1-2; D remains ambiguous. This CDR3 spans 12 amino acids. CDR1 is SQVTM, CDR2 ANQGSEA, per germline. V lost 6 bases and J lost 5, with 13 bases in between.

This clonotype occurred many times. This rearrangement joins TRBV28 to TRBJ2-3, with unresolved D. Germline lookup yields CDR1 MDHEN and CDR2 SYDVKM. V was shortened by 5 bases and J by 6 bases, with 18 bases between the two germline ends. The CDR3 runs to 15 residues. CDR3 DNA: TGTGCCAGCAGTCCCTCGGCCCTATCTGCGGATACGCAGTATTTT. This codes for CASSPSALSADTQYF.

This clonotype has just a few counts. The chain uses TRBV10-3 and TRBJ1-5; D is unresolved. Trimming cost V 4 bases and J 2 bases, with 15 bases left between them. The CDR3 has 16 residues. Germline V CDR1 and CDR2: ENHRY, SYGVKD. In DNA form, the CDR3 reads TGTGCCATCAGTGGGAGTCACAGTCCGGGCAATCAGCCCCAGCATTTT. Translating gives CAISGSHSPGNQPQHF.

This clonotype was counted a few times. The gene calls are TRBV30 and TRBJ1-2, with a possible D match to TRBD1 (6 bases). V lost 0 bases and J lost 5, with 16 bases in between. This CDR3 has 15 residues. Looked up from germline, CDR1 is GTSNPN and CDR2 is SVGIG (reference sequence). The CDR3 region is CAWSVPGGHQYGYTF. Here the CDR3 DNA reads TGTGCCTGGAGTGTACCCGGGGGACACCAGTATGGCTACACCTTC.

This clonotype was found a few times. This sequence joins TRBV6-5 and TRBJ2-6; 7 nucleotides align to TRBD1. Per germline, CDR1 MNHEY and CDR2 SVGAGI. The CDR3 is 18 amino acids. Trimming at V came to 2 bases and at J to 0 bases, leaving 7 bases not matched to a gene. CDR3 DNA sequence: TGTGCCAGCAGTTACACGAGGACAGGTCACTCTGGGGCCAACGTCCTGACTTTC. It codes for CASSYTRTGHSGANVLTF.

Many counts were recorded for this clonotype. This rearrangement joins TRBV7-8 to TRBJ2-7; 8 bases align to TRBD1. CDR1 is SGHVS, CDR2 FQNEAQ, per germline. The CDR3 runs 17 residues. V gave up 0 bases and J gave up 1 base; unmatched junction bases: 8. DNA for the CDR3: TGTGCCAGCAGCTTAGCCCCGGCAGGGGGCATTTCCTACGAGCAGTACTTC. Translation gives CASSLAPAGGISYEQYF.

This clonotype has a count of ten or more. V gene TRBV30 combines with J gene TRBJ2-7, with 9 positions matching TRBD2. The V segment lost 4 bases and the J segment 2 bases; nucleotides outside the gene matches: 12. The CDR3 contains 16 residues. Germline-derived CDR1 and CDR2 are GTSNPN and SVGIG (reference sequence). Here the CDR3 DNA reads TGTGCCTGGAAAGTCCCGGGACTAGCTGGAACCTACGAGCAGTACTTC. It translates to CAWKVPGLAGTYEQYF.

The V call is TRBV5-4, the J call TRBJ2-7; 8 positions agree with TRBD2. J was trimmed by 5 bases and V by 2 bases; bases with no gene match: 12. CDR1 and CDR2 from the germline V gene are SGHNT and YYREEE (reference sequence). The CDR3 consists of 16 residues. The CDR3 sequence is CASSFPGRAFGNEQYF. For the CDR3, the DNA is TGTGCCAGCAGCTTCCCCGGGAGGGCCTTCGGAAACGAGCAGTACTTC.

This clonotype was recorded many times. CDR3 sequence: CASSSATVYQPQHF. In DNA, the CDR3 is TGTGCCAGCAGCTCAGCGACGGTTTATCAGCCCCAGCATTTT. This sequence joins TRBV12-3 or TRBV12-4 and TRBJ1-5, with no clear D. V was trimmed by 6 bases and J by 5 bases, leaving 14 bases between them. The CDR3 extends over 14 amino acids.

This clonotype was counted only a few times. Given a much more abundant clone one base away, this may be a read error. J is TRBJ2-1 and V is TRBV5-1; 8 positions match TRBD1. The junction had 12 bases not matched to a gene; V was cut back by 3 bases and J by 10 bases. The CDR3 extends over 15 amino acids. Germline loops: CDR1 SGHRS, CDR2 YFSETQ. CDR3 in amino acids: CASSSEGTGIREQFF. The CDR3 nucleotides are TGCGCCAGCAGCTCGGAAGGGACAGGAATCAGGGAGCAGTTCTTC. Complete variable domain (other parts from reference TRBV5-1 and TRBJ2-1): KAGVTQTPRYLIKTRGQQVTLSCSPISGHRSVSWYQQTPGQGLQFLFEYFSETQRNKGNFPGRFSGRQFSNSRSEMNVSTLELGDSALYLCASSSEGTGIREQFFGPGTRLTVL.

V and J are TRBV7-3 and TRBJ2-2; 11 bases are a match to TRBD1. The CDR3 runs 17 residues. Per the germline V gene, CDR1 is SGHTA and CDR2 is FQGTGA. V was clipped by 4 bases and J by 5 bases; unmatched bases: 9. CDR3 loop: CASSSGRGTGGTGELFF. The DNA for the CDR3 is TGTGCCAGCAGCTCCGGGAGAGGGACAGGGGGGACCGGGGAGCTGTTTTTT. The whole variable domain, filled in from reference TRBV7-3 and TRBJ2-2, reads GAGVSQTPSNKVTEKGKYVELRCDPISGHTALYWYRQSLGQGPEFLIYFQGTGAADDSGLPNDRFFAVRPEGSVSTLKIQRTERGDSAVYLCASSSGRGTGGTGELFFGEGSRLTVL.

The chain has TRBV5-1 and TRBJ2-7; D perhaps matches TRBD2 (6 bases). This CDR3 comprises 14 residues. V lost 0 bases to trimming and J lost 4 bases, with 11 bases between them. The V gene's germline CDR1 is SGHRS and CDR2 YFSETQ. This chain's CDR3 is CASSLVGGYYEQYF. The CDR3 nucleotides are TGCGCCAGCAGCTTGGTTGGGGGGTATTACGAGCAGTACTTC. Filled out from reference TRBV5-1 and TRBJ2-7, the complete variable domain reads KAGVTQTPRYLIKTRGQQVTLSCSPISGHRSVSWYQQTPGQGLQFLFEYFSETQRNKGNFPGRFSGRQFSNSRSEMNVSTLELGDSALYLCASSLVGGYYEQYFGPGTRLTVT.

This clonotype was counted ten times or more. V usage is TRBV27 and J usage is TRBJ1-2; D not resolved. This CDR3 has 16 amino acids. V lost 3 bases and J 4 bases, leaving 18 bases between the germline ends. From germline, CDR1 is MNHEY and CDR2 SMNVEV (reference sequence). The CDR3 is CASSFGSPAGIYGYTF. CDR3 in DNA: TGTGCCAGCAGTTTTGGGAGTCCGGCAGGCATCTATGGCTACACCTTC.

This clonotype came up a few times. This chain uses TRBV9 with TRBJ1-5, with 8 positions matching TRBD1. This CDR3 contains 15 residues. V shed 2 bases and J 4 bases; nucleotides not matched to a gene: 5. CDR1 is SGDLS, CDR2 YYNGEE, per germline. The CDR3 here is CASSVGQGPNQPQHF. The DNA for the CDR3 is TGTGCCAGCAGCGTCGGACAGGGTCCGAATCAGCCCCAGCATTTT.

This chain links TRBV29-1 with TRBJ2-7, with a possible D match to TRBD2 (6 bases). The CDR3 sequence is 13 residues long. Germline-derived CDR1 and CDR2 are SQVTM and ANQGSEA. Trimming took 4 bases from V and 1 from J, leaving 11 bases between them. The CDR3 loop reads CSVVTGESYEQYF. As DNA, the CDR3 is TGCAGCGTTGTTACGGGAGAGTCCTACGAGCAGTACTTC.

This clonotype has a count of ten or more. The J gene is TRBJ2-7, the V gene TRBV3-1; 9 nucleotides line up with TRBD2. Germline CDR1 LGHDT, CDR2 YNNKEL (reference sequence). V lost 0 bases, J lost 0 bases, and 6 bases stayed unmatched. CDR3 length: 17 residues. The CDR3 nucleotides are TGTGCCAGCAGCCAAGAAATGGGCGGGAGGGCCTCCTACGAGCAGTACTTC. Translating it yields CASSQEMGGRASYEQYF.

This clonotype was picked up a small number of times. The chain has TRBV5-5 and TRBJ1-1; no definite D call. Trimming removed 4 bases from V and 11 bases from J, with 24 bases in between. Germline V gene sequence: CDR1 SGHKS, CDR2 YYEKEE (reference sequence). The CDR3 is 15 amino acids. CDR3 amino acids: CASSPYTLPVLGAFF. The CDR3 DNA sequence: TGTGCCAGCAGCCCCTACACCTTACCCGTCCTGGGGGCTTTCTTT. The full variable domain, its missing parts supplied by reference TRBV5-5 and TRBJ1-1, is DAGVTQSPTHLIKTRGQQVTLRCSPISGHKSVSWYQQVLGQGPQFIFQYYEKEERGRGNFPDRFSARQFPNYSSELNVNALLLGDSALYLCASSPYTLPVLGAFFGQGTRLTVV.

This clonotype came up a few times. Given a much more abundant clone one base away, this may be a read error. This chain links TRBV5-1 with TRBJ2-7, with 8 bases identical to TRBD1. Losses at the gene ends were 4 bases for V and 3 bases for J; bases not matched to a gene: 6. The CDR3 spans 14 residues. The germline CDR1 and CDR2 sequences are SGHRS and YFSETQ. Here the CDR3 reads CASSPTGANYEQYF. DNA of the CDR3: TGCGCCAGCAGCCCGACAGGGGCGAACTACGAGCAGTACTTC.

This rearrangement joins TRBV19 to TRBJ1-1; D is unresolved. CDR1 is LNHDA, CDR2 SQIVND, per germline (reference sequence). The CDR3 totals 15 residues. V was shortened by 1 base and J by 3 bases, with 12 bases between the two germline ends. The CDR3 spells CASSIGTWIYTEAFF. Here the CDR3 DNA reads TGTGCCAGTAGTATAGGGACCTGGATCTACACTGAAGCTTTCTTT. Variable domain in full (rest from reference TRBV19 and TRBJ1-1): DGGITQSPKYLFRKEGQNVTLSCEQNLNHDAMYWYRQDPGQGLRLIYYSQIVNDFQKGDIAEGYSVSREKKESFPLTVTSAQKNPTAFYLCASSIGTWIYTEAFFGQGTRLTVV.

This clonotype was observed many times. V is TRBV6-5 and J is TRBJ2-7; 7 bases agree with TRBD2. The CDR3 contains 15 residues. Germline V lookup: CDR1 MNHEY, CDR2 SVGAGI. V shed 0 bases, J shed 1 base, and the junction held 3 bases outside the gene matches. In DNA, the CDR3 is TGTGCCAGCAGTTACTCAACTAGCGAATCCTACGAGCAGTACTTC. It translates to CASSYSTSESYEQYF.

This chain uses TRBV29-1 with TRBJ1-1; weak D call: TRBD1 (6 bases). The CDR3 has 16 amino acids. CDR1 and CDR2 (germline): SQVTM, ANQGSEA. The V and J ends lost 0 bases and 1 base respectively, with 15 bases between them. The CDR3 DNA follows: TGCAGCGTTGAAGAACCAAGCGGACAGAGGAACACTGAAGCTTTCTTT. It encodes CSVEEPSGQRNTEAFF.

This clonotype has a count of ten or more. The chain uses TRBV12-5 and TRBJ1-6, with 8 bases identical to TRBD1. J was trimmed by 9 bases and V by 2 bases; bases with no gene match: 15. CDR3 length: 18 amino acids. The germline V gene encodes CDR1 LGHNT and CDR2 FRNRAP. The CDR3, as DNA: TGTGCTAGTGGTTTGACCATCCGGACAGGGCTTTTGTTTTCACCCCTCCACTTT. Its translation is CASGLTIRTGLLFSPLHF.